This paragraph covers one T cell receptor (beta chain) sequence. Its antigen remains unidentified. This sample was included in a study of cytomegalovirus exposure and HLA in healthy donors. Notes on the study in general: Reportedly, TCR beta sequences accurately predicted HLA-A and HLA-B alleles in most subjects. Previously analyzed data showed that most TCR beta V segments were productive at a frequency of about 90% or about 30%.

With 60 Vbeta and 13 Jbeta primers, the PCR was carried out. TCRdb's table, derived via immunoSEQ multiplex PCR, lists solely in-frame clones and lacks some. Found here are around 150,000 clones, roughly 80% of them singletons; the top ten hold roughly 2%. The V gene end was trimmed by 5 bases and the J gene end by 5 bases; junction bases not matched to a gene: 2. The CDR3 runs to 13 residues. Germline-derived CDR1 and CDR2 are SGHVS and FQNEAQ. The clonotype originates from a man younger than 40 in good health and CMV-seronegative. Sequenced sample: PBMCs. The rearrangement uses TRBV7-8 and TRBJ1-5, with 8 bases matching TRBD1. CDR3 DNA sequence: TGTGCCAGCAGCGAGACAGGGGATCAGCCCCAGCATTTT. This gives the protein CASSETGDQPQHF.